This T cell receptor (beta chain) is drawn from a study of shared clonotypes between healthy human individuals. Study-level points and caveats: Sampling used blood alone; tissue repertoires probably differ. Estimated richness values were generally larger in naive subsets than in memory subsets.

Naive-designated CD8 cells lacked CD45RO, were positively enriched for CCR7, and omitted terminally differentiated effector memory CD45RA+ cells. Comment on this clone: Its antigen is currently unknown.

This CDR3 has 15 residues. Germline V gene lookup returns CDR1 MNHNS and CDR2 SASEGT. The J segment lost 2 bases and the V segment lost 1 base, leaving 3 bases of the junction unmatched. Method: immunoSEQ multiplex PCR; TCRdb's copy keeps in-frame clones and lacks some. The sample records 1.5 million to 2.5 million clones, about 95% being singletons. The genes are TRBV6-1 and TRBJ2-3; TRBD2 aligns across 7 bases. The clonotype comes from a man aged 18 to 30 in good health. Material for sequencing was naive CD8+ T cells sorted from blood. The CDR3 DNA reads as TGTGCCAGCAGTGAAGTGCGGGACTACACAGATACGCAGTATTTT. Its translation: CASSEVRDYTDTQYF.